This TCR beta chain was identified during a study of breast tumors, draining lymph nodes, adjacent tissues (dated by TCRdb to the mid-2010s). At the level of the whole study: In breast cancer patients, the study compared the TCR beta repertoires of tumor, adjacent nontumor tissue and axillary lymph nodes. In human breast cancer, the study set out to assess how tumor, surrounding tissue and draining lymph node repertoires relate to one another and whether T cells might be exchanged between them.

At least ten counts were recorded for this clonotype. It lacks a known antigen. The input lacks base qualities; no much larger clone sits a single base away. The axillary draining lymph nodes of breast cancer patients were the source of the lymph node samples. Results and caveats for the whole study, not just this receptor: Tumor T-cell repertoires showed less diversity than lymph node repertoires and more diversity than nontumor tissue repertoires, and tumor T-cell repertoires showed preferential V and J gene usage. Tumor and nontumor tissue repertoires were found to be significantly more similar in luminal-like than in basal-like breast cancer. The conclusion that tumor T cells originate in lymph nodes was presented as consistent with a hypothesis rather than as directly demonstrated. The data were considered consistent with the idea that most tumor T cells come from the lymph node and then expand in tumor tissue.

The listed sequencing device is Illumina HiSeq 2000. Multiplex PCR amplification was used to build the TCR beta chain libraries. The amplified TCR beta chain products were analyzed by high-throughput sequencing. TCRdb's own reprocessing of the public reads used fastp at Q25 and MiXCR and kept productive beta chains. Each CDR3 protein gets just one entry, which takes the most common genes and DNA from the rows behind it. This sample gives 100,000 or so distinct CDR3 sequences in total; 21% of them show up just once. The ten largest make up roughly 1.2% of the sample. Measured from the cysteine to the phenylalanine, the CDR3 is 13 residues long. The CDR3 DNA has 39 bases and is translated from base 1. Sequences MDHEN (CDR1) and SYDVKM (CDR2) are obtained from the germline V gene. V is reduced by 4 bases and J by 7 bases, leaving a spacing of 10 bases between them.

The sequence is built from TRBV28 and TRBJ1-4, with TRBD1 tentatively as D gene (5 bases match). The source material was axillary lymph node tissue. The receptor comes from a female donor with breast cancer. Some clones in this sample may be carry-over from other donors' samples. DNA sequence: TGTGCCAGCAGTTGGAGGGGAGCTGAAAAACTGTTTTTT. Translated, it reads CASSWRGAEKLFF.